One and the same sample provided the 16 T cell receptor beta chains below, sequenced in a study of tumor-infiltrating lymphocytes in primary liver carcinoma. The researchers produced TCR beta cDNA from approximately 540 ng total RNA with a constant-region primer. The TCR beta library was amplified through three nested multiplex PCR rounds in a modified ARM-PCR procedure. Each of the first two PCR rounds ran approximately 9 cycles with TRBV1-TRBV30 forward and C-beta reverse primers. TCRdb analysed the multiplex PCR reads with MiXCR anew, one entry per CDR3 protein. The data show about 21,000 distinct CDR3 sequences, over 60% seen once. The source material, 20-30 mg of unsorted bulk tissue, was used to co-extract RNA and DNA. The material sequenced was liver tumor tissue from sampling region 1. The subset was: tumor region T1, superior pole. Receptors were obtained from a woman aged 25-40 years with primary liver carcinoma and hepatitis B virus infection.

The chain combines TRBV6-5 with TRBJ2-2, with 8 nucleotides matching TRBD1. There are 15 residues in the CDR3. Germline lookup yields CDR1 MNHEY and CDR2 SVGAGI. The CDR3 region has the DNA TGTGACGGCAGTCCACGGACAGGGCTCACCGGGGAGCTGTTTTTT. This sequence encodes CDGSPRTGLTGELFF.

This clonotype occurred many times. This chain links TRBV11-2 with TRBJ2-3; D gene unclear. From germline, CDR1 is SGHAT and CDR2 FQNNGV. The CDR3 is made up of 14 amino acids. Deletions cut 2 bases from V and 0 bases from J, with 6 bases between. CDR3 nucleotides: TGTGCCAGCAGCTTACCAGTGAGCACAGATACGCAGTATTTT. It specifies CASSLPVSTDTQYF.

V and J are TRBV11-2 and TRBJ2-7; D remains unclear. The CDR3 is made up of 13 amino acids. Deletions cut 7 bases from V and 8 bases from J, with 18 bases between. Germline V gives CDR1 SGHAT, CDR2 FQNNGV. In DNA form, the CDR3 reads TGTGCCAGCAAGATTGTGGGGAACTGCAAGCAGTACTTC. It is translated as CASKIVGNCKQYF.

Of note for this clonotype: The junction differs from germline at one of its ends, possibly a read error. This chain links TRBV5-4 with TRBJ2-3, with 12 bases aligning to TRBD2. Germline-derived CDR1 and CDR2 are SGHNT and YYREEE (reference sequence). The CDR3 spans 18 residues. The DNA of the CDR3 is TGTGCCAGGAGTAACCCGGCGACTAGCGGGAGTCGGACAGATACGCACTATTTT. Translating it yields CARSNPATSGSRTDTHYF.

This clonotype has only a few counts. No conserved phenylalanine or tryptophan ends this CDR3, so it is likely a read error. This chain uses TRBV14 with TRBJ2-5; the D is unclear. The CDR3 loop spans 15 amino acids. V was cut by 0 bases and J by 5 bases, with 13 bases left in between. From germline, CDR1 is SGHDN and CDR2 FVKESK. CDR3 in amino acids: CASSQDRSSQETQYL. The CDR3 DNA sequence: TGTGCCAGCAGCCAAGACAGGTCTTCCCAGGAGACCCAGTACTTA.

The sample holds one count of this clonotype. A junction boundary mismatches the germline segment, possibly from a read error. The V gene is TRBV12-3 or TRBV12-4, the J gene TRBJ2-1; no definite D call. CDR3 length: 11 residues. The CDR3 spells CASNPYNKQFF. CDR3 DNA sequence: TGTGCCAGCAATCCCTACAATAAGCAGTTCTTC.

The J gene is TRBJ2-5, the V gene TRBV11-2; tentatively, D is TRBD2 (6 bases). CDR1 and CDR2 (germline): SGHAT, FQNNGV. This CDR3 region has 14 residues. The CDR3 reads CGSSSPWSWEAQYF. The CDR3, as DNA: TGTGGGAGCAGCTCCCCGTGGAGCTGGGAGGCCCAGTACTTC.

A note on this clonotype: Because it lacks the conserved phenylalanine or tryptophan at the end, this CDR3 is likely a read error. The gene calls are TRBV11-2 and TRBJ2-1; D remains ambiguous. V was trimmed by 5 bases and J by 7 bases, leaving 9 bases between them. The CDR3 totals 12 residues. CDR1 and CDR2 (germline): SGHAT, FQNNGV. DNA for the CDR3: TGTGCCAGCAGCATGGAAAGGAATGAGCAGTTCTTA. It specifies CASSMERNEQFL.

A note on this clonotype: A clone one base away is much larger, so this may be a read error. The rearrangement uses TRBV7-3 and TRBJ2-7; unclear D gene. CDR1 is SGHTA and CDR2 is FQGTGA in the germline V gene. This CDR3 contains 12 residues. The DNA for the CDR3 is TGTGCCAGCAGCTTAAGGTGGAACGGTGGCGGCTTC. Translation gives CASSLRWNGGGF. The whole variable domain, remainder taken from reference TRBV7-3 and TRBJ2-7, is GAGVSQTPSNKVTEKGKYVELRCDPISGHTALYWYRQSLGQGPEFLIYFQGTGAADDSGLPNDRFFAVRPEGSVSTLKIQRTERGDSAVYLCASSLRWNGGGFGPGTRLTVT.

The V call is TRBV9, the J call TRBJ2-3; D is ambiguous. The germline CDR1 and CDR2 sequences are SGDLS and YYNGEE. This CDR3 has 13 residues. The V end lost 6 bases, the J end lost 2 bases, and 10 bases lay between the germline ends. The CDR3 loop reads CASTEADTDTQYF. CDR3 sequence (DNA): TGTGCCAGCACTGAGGCAGACACAGATACGCAGTATTTT.

About this clonotype: A junction boundary mismatches the germline segment, possibly from a read error. The rearrangement uses TRBV4-3 and TRBJ2-7; D is possibly TRBD1 (5 bases). The CDR3 consists of 15 residues. In germline, CDR1 is LGHNA, CDR2 YSLEER. The CDR3 sequence is CASRQDRWTWREQYF. In nucleotides, the CDR3 is TGCGCTAGCAGGCAAGATCGATGGACATGGCGGGAGCAGTACTTC.

In this sample, this clonotype is hyperexpanded. J is TRBJ2-1 and V is TRBV11-1; D perhaps matches TRBD1 (6 bases). The V gene's germline CDR1 is SGHAT and CDR2 FQDESV (reference sequence). V lost 5 bases and J 0 bases, leaving 11 bases between the germline ends. The CDR3 length is 15 residues. The CDR3 protein is CASSRRQASYNEQFF. In DNA, the CDR3 is TGTGCCAGCAGCCGGAGACAGGCCTCCTACAATGAGCAGTTCTTC. The entire variable domain, with the rest obtained from reference TRBV11-1 and TRBJ2-1, is as follows: EAEVAQSPRYKITEKSQAVAFWCDPISGHATLYWYRQILGQGPELLVQFQDESVVDDSQLPKDRFSAERLKGVDSTLKIQPAELGDSAMYLCASSRRQASYNEQFFGPGTRLTVL.

The chain uses TRBV11-1 and TRBJ1-1, with TRBD1 as a possible D gene (6 bases). This CDR3 has 15 amino acids. Per germline, CDR1 SGHAT and CDR2 FQDESV (reference sequence). V gave up 4 bases and J gave up 3 bases, with 15 bases separating them. The DNA of the CDR3 is TGTGCCAGCAGCTCAGCCAGGACAGTGGACACTGAAGCTTTCTTT. It yields the protein CASSSARTVDTEAFF.

In regard to this clonotype: A read error is possible here, since a much larger clone lies one base away. The V gene is TRBV10-3, the J gene TRBJ2-1; no reliable D call. Judging by the DNA end, TRBJ2-7 fits better; the J call may be wrong. Germline V gene sequence: CDR1 ENHRY, CDR2 SYGVKD. This CDR3 comprises 12 residues. Here the CDR3 DNA reads TGTGCCATCAGTGAATTGTGGGGCGAGCAGTACTTC. Its protein is CAISELWGEQYF.

This chain joins TRBV28 and TRBJ1-5, with D possibly matching TRBD1 (6 bases). The CDR3 consists of 13 residues. Germline V CDR1 and CDR2: MDHEN, SYDVKM. Here the CDR3 reads CANREVPNQPQHF. CDR3 nucleotide sequence: TGTGCTAACAGGGAGGTCCCTAATCAGCCCCAGCATTTT.

Comments on this clonotype: Sequence at one end of the junction differs from germline and may be a read error. This chain's CDR3 is CTSSFDLAGSVEQFF. DNA for the CDR3: TGTACCAGCAGCTTCGACCTAGCGGGATCGGTTGAGCAGTTCTTC. The V gene is TRBV11-2, the J gene TRBJ2-1, with 9 bases aligning to TRBD2. This CDR3 is built from 15 residues. CDR1 is SGHAT and CDR2 is FQNNGV in the germline V gene.